The T cell receptor (beta chain) described here comes from a study of OX40 agonist ivuxolimab in advanced cancers. TCRdb's copy holds only in-frame clones and misses some; the assay was immunoSEQ multiplex PCR. The sample contains approximately 82,000 clones, more than 90% of which appear only once. CDR1 SNHLY and CDR2 FYNNEI come from the germline V gene. V lost 6 bases, J lost 4 bases, and 8 bases stayed unmatched. The CDR3 runs to 14 residues. The chain couples TRBV2 to TRBJ1-1; 7 bases line up with TRBD1. This clonotype was sampled from an adult with an advanced solid tumor such as melanoma, head and neck, liver or kidney cancer. This material consisted of CD4+ or CD8+ T cells sorted from blood, taken in a trial of the OX40 agonist ivuxolimab. CDR3 residues: CASRTTGKVTEAFF. The DNA for the CDR3 is TGTGCCAGCAGGACGACAGGGAAGGTCACTGAAGCTTTCTTT.